Reported below is one TCR beta chain. Its specificity is not known. This sample is part of a study of CD8+CD57+ T cells in acquired aplastic anemia. Study observations and caveats: The same twenty-nine CD8+ CDR3 sequences occurred in patients and in controls.

Patients chosen for sequencing had shown CD8+CD57+ cell expansion by flow cytometry. Patients uniformly had severe acquired aplastic anemia. Germline CDR1 is KGHSH and CDR2 is LQKENI. Trimming stripped 0 bases from V and 10 bases from J, with 13 bases between. This CDR3 is 15 amino acids long. CDR3 and TCR beta VDJ profiling relied on a genomic DNA template. From the reads, TCRdb called clonotypes with MiXCR, one entry per CDR3 protein. The sample lists about half a million distinct CDR3 sequences, more than 25% seen once, with 0.82% in the top ten. The source is a human donor with aplastic anemia. The sample comprised sorted CD4+, CD8+, or CD8+CD57+ T cells (not recorded which) from PBMCs. J is TRBJ1-6 and V is TRBV18; D is possibly TRBD1 (6 bases). The DNA of the CDR3 is TGTGCCAGCTCACCACCTACCCGGGGGGGCTCACCCCTCCACTTT. Its translation: CASSPPTRGGSPLHF.